These 11 T cell receptor beta chains came from one sample sequenced in a study of CD8 T cells in cerebrospinal fluid in Alzheimer's disease. No DNA is given; TCRdb re-called the 10x single-cell sequencing reads and lists each CDR3 protein once. The listing contains about 1,200 distinct CDR3 sequences. The specimen was cerebrospinal fluid. The receptors come from a human donor in good health.

According to its frequency, this clonotype is medium-sized. This chain connects TRBV27 to TRBJ2-7; the TCRdb call, TRBD2, lacks DNA for checking. The length of the CDR3 is 14 residues. Germline loops: CDR1 MNHEY, CDR2 SMNVEV (reference sequence). The CDR3 loop is CASSLREVGYEQYF.

This clonotype is identified as medium-sized from frequency. The chain recombines TRBV7-9 with TRBJ2-7; TCRdb's D gene call, TRBD1, goes unchecked for lack of DNA. From germline, CDR1 is SEHNR and CDR2 FQNEAQ (reference sequence). This CDR3 contains 14 residues. CDR3 loop: CASSFGTGISEQYF.

This chain uses TRBV12-3 or TRBV12-4 with TRBJ1-3; TCRdb returns TRBD1, unconfirmable since there is no DNA. The CDR3 runs to 15 residues. The CDR3: CASSPTGGSGNTIYF.

Considering frequency, this clonotype is medium-sized. This chain connects TRBV20-1 to TRBJ2-5; TCRdb's assignment of TRBD1 cannot be checked, as there is no DNA. Germline V lookup: CDR1 DFQATT, CDR2 SNEGSKA (reference sequence). The CDR3 extends over 13 amino acids. The CDR3 spells CSASPGNPETQYF.

This clonotype is called large based on its frequency. The CDR3 reads CASSQALGPYEQYF. The chain links TRBV3-1 to TRBJ2-7; TCRdb reports TRBD2, a call that lacks DNA to check it against. The CDR3 totals 14 residues. Germline assignment: CDR1 LGHDT and CDR2 YNNKEL (reference sequence).

This clonotype is labeled medium-sized based on frequency. CDR3: CASSESTRGRETQYF. This chain connects TRBV10-2 to TRBJ2-5. This CDR3 region has 15 residues. The V gene's germline CDR1 is WSHSY and CDR2 SAAADI.

According to its frequency, this clonotype is medium-sized. The rearrangement links TRBV11-3 to TRBJ2-1. CDR3 size: 13 residues. Looked up from germline, CDR1 is SGHNT and CDR2 is YENEEA. CDR3 residues: CASSRGPRDEQFF.

Frequency places this clonotype as medium-sized (0.01 to 0.1%). The chain joins TRBV5-5 to TRBJ2-5; TCRdb's assignment of TRBD2 cannot be checked, as there is no DNA. The CDR3 spans 17 residues. Germline CDR1 reads SGHKS; CDR2 reads YYEKEE (reference sequence). The CDR3 is CASSLSSASGRGETQYF.

This clonotype is labeled medium-sized based on frequency. This chain joins TRBV9 and TRBJ2-4; TCRdb designates TRBD2, a call that cannot be tested without DNA. CDR1 is SGDLS and CDR2 is YYNGEE in the germline V gene. The CDR3 loop spans 14 amino acids. CDR3 protein: CASSTTSGSNIQYF.

This clonotype is identified as medium-sized from frequency. The chain is built from TRBV29-1 and TRBJ1-3. The germline CDR1 and CDR2 sequences are SQVTM and ANQGSEA. This CDR3 region has 14 residues. CDR3 protein: CSVAAVLSGNTIYF.

This clonotype is classed as medium-sized by frequency. The chain is built from TRBV28 and TRBJ1-2; TCRdb's D call of TRBD1 is untestable without DNA. CDR1 and CDR2 from the germline V gene are MDHEN and SYDVKM. The CDR3 has 15 residues. The CDR3 sequence: CASSSWTGGFYGYTF.